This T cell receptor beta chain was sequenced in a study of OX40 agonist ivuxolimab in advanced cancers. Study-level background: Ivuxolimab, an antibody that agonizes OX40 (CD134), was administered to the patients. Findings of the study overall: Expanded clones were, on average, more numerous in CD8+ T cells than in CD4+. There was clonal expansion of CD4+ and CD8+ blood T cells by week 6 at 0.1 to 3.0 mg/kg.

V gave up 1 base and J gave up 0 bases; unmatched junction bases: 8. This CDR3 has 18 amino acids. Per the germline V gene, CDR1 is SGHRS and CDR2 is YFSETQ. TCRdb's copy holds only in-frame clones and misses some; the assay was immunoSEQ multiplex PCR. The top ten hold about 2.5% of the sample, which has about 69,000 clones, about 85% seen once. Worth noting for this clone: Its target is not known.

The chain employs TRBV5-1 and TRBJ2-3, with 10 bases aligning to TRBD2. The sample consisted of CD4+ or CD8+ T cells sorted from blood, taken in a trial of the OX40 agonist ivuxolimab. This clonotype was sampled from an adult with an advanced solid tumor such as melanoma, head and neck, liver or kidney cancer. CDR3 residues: CASSLQGSGGTSTDTQYF. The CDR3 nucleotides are TGCGCCAGCAGCTTGCAGGGTAGCGGGGGGACTAGCACAGATACGCAGTATTTT.